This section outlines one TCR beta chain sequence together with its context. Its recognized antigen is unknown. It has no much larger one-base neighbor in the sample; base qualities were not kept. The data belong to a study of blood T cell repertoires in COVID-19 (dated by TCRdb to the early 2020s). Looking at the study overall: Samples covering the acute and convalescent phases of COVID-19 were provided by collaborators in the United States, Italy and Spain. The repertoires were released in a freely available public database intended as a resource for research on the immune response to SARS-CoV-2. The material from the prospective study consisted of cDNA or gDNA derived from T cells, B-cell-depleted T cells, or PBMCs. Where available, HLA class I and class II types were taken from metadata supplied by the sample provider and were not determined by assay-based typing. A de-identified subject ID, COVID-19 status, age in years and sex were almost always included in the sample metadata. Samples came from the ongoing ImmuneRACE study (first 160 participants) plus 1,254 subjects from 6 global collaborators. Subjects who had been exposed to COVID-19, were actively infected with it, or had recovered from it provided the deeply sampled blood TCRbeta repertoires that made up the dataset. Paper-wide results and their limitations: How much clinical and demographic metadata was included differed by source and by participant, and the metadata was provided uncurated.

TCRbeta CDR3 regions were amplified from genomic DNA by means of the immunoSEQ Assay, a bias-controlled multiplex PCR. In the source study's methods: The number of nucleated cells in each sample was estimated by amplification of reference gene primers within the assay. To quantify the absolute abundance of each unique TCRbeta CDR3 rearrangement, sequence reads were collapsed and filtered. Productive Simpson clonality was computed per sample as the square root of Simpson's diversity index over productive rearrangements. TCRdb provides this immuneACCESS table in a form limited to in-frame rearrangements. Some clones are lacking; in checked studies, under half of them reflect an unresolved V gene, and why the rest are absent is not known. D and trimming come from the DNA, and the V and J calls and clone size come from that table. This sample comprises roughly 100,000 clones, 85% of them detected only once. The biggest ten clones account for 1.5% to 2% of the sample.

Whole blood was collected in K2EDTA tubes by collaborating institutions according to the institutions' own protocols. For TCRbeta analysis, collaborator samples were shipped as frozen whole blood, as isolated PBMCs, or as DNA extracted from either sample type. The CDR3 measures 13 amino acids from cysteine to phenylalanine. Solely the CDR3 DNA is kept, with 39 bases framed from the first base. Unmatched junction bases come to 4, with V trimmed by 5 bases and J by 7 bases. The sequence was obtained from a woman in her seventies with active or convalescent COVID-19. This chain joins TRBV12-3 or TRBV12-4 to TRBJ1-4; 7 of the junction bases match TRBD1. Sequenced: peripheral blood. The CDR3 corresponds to CASSRQGTEKLFF. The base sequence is TGTGCCAGCAGTCGACAGGGAACTGAAAAACTGTTTTTT.